The 26 T cell receptor beta chains in this list originate from one sample, sequenced in a study of vaccination and CD4 T cells after COVID-19. As for treatment: roughly 10-day PBMC culture with coronavirus spike peptide pools or control peptides (ViraFEST assay). Cultured CD4+ T cell DNA underwent sequencing with the Oncomine TCR Beta short-read assay. TCRdb analysed the PCR reads with MiXCR anew, one entry per CDR3 protein. The data show about 13,000 distinct CDR3 sequences, roughly 45% seen once. These TCRs are of unknown antigen specificity. Sequences were derived from CD4+ T cells from blood, cultured in vitro, sampled after SARS-CoV-2 vaccination. Receptors originate from a human donor who had recovered from COVID-19.

This chain connects TRBV20-1 to TRBJ2-7; TRBD1 matches 10 bases. The CDR3 has 17 residues. With V trimmed by 0 bases and J by 3 bases, 11 bases remained unmatched. Germline CDR1 is DFQATT and CDR2 is SNEGSKA (reference sequence). In DNA, the CDR3 is TGCAGTGCTAGAGATCATCCCCTGACAGGGGGCCTCTACGAGCAGTACTTC. As protein: CSARDHPLTGGLYEQYF.

This clonotype was observed a handful of times. This chain joins TRBV6-1 and TRBJ2-2, with D possibly being TRBD1 (7 bases). V was cut by 5 bases and J by 4 bases, with 11 bases left in between. The CDR3 is 14 amino acids. Germline CDR1 reads MNHNS; CDR2 reads SASEGT. CDR3 coding DNA: TGTGCCAGCAGTCAGGGGGAGGCCACCGGGGAGCTGTTTTTT. Encoded protein: CASSQGEATGELFF.

The chain uses TRBV6-1 and TRBJ1-5, with 9 bases identical to TRBD1. Germline CDR1 reads MNHNS; CDR2 reads SASEGT. CDR3 length: 15 residues. V trimming: 1 base; J trimming: 5 bases; junction bases outside the gene matches: 3. CDR3 region: CASSEEGTGYQPQHF. The CDR3 DNA reads as TGTGCCAGCAGTGAAGAGGGGACAGGGTATCAGCCCCAGCATTTT.

Worth noting for this clonotype: At one end, the junction sequence differs from germline, possibly due to a read error. The gene calls are TRBV7-9 and TRBJ1-1, with a weak D call TRBD1 (5 bases). Germline-derived CDR1 and CDR2 are SEHNR and FQNEAQ (reference sequence). The CDR3 totals 15 residues. CDR3 DNA sequence: TGTGCCAGCAGCCCTCCAATAACAGGAAACAATGAAGCTTTCTTT. As protein: CASSPPITGNNEAFF.

The rearrangement joins TRBV11-2 to TRBJ2-7; 9 bases are a match to TRBD2. This CDR3 is 15 amino acids long. In germline, CDR1 is SGHAT, CDR2 FQNNGV. V dropped 4 bases and J dropped 0; count of bases not matched to a gene: 4. CDR3 in amino acids: CASSYSGSPSYEQYF. Here the CDR3 DNA reads TGTGCCAGCAGCTATAGCGGGAGTCCCTCCTACGAGCAGTACTTC.

The J gene is TRBJ1-5, the V gene TRBV28, with D unclear. The V and J ends lost 6 bases and 4 bases respectively, with 7 bases between them. This CDR3 region has 12 residues. Germline CDR1 is MDHEN and CDR2 is SYDVKM. The CDR3 nucleotides read TGTGCCAGCAGAGACGGGAATCAGCCCCAGCATTTT. Its translation: CASRDGNQPQHF. The variable domain in full, completed from reference TRBV28 and TRBJ1-5, reads DVKVTQSSRYLVKRTGEKVFLECVQDMDHENMFWYRQDPGLGLRLIYFSYDVKMKEKGDIPEGYSVSREKKERFSLILESASTNQTSMYLCASRDGNQPQHFGDGTRLSIL.

The chain employs TRBV27 and TRBJ2-7; TRBD2 aligns across 9 bases. In germline, CDR1 is MNHEY, CDR2 SMNVEV (reference sequence). The CDR3 is 15 amino acids. The V segment lost 5 bases and the J segment 3 bases; nucleotides outside the gene matches: 8. CDR3 loop: CASSGGLASFYEQYF. For the CDR3, the DNA is TGTGCCAGCAGTGGGGGACTAGCTAGTTTCTACGAGCAGTACTTC.

This clonotype was detected only a few times. V and J are TRBV6-1 and TRBJ2-2; TRBD1 matches 9 bases. The germline CDR1 and CDR2 sequences are MNHNS and SASEGT. Unmatched junction bases numbered 3, after V lost 4 bases and J lost 0 bases. The CDR3 consists of 16 residues. The CDR3 DNA reads as TGTGCCAGCAGTGGGACAGGGGACGCGAACACCGGGGAGCTGTTTTTT. It codes for CASSGTGDANTGELFF.

The chain couples TRBV12-3 or TRBV12-4 to TRBJ1-2; no clear D. The CDR3 runs to 13 residues. Trimming shortened V by 3 bases and J by 2 bases, and 7 bases separated the two germline ends. CDR3 protein: CASSFGRNYGYTF. CDR3 nucleotides: TGTGCCAGCAGTTTCGGTAGGAACTATGGCTACACCTTC.

The V call is TRBV4-1, the J call TRBJ2-1, with a possible D match to TRBD1 (5 bases). Per the germline V gene, CDR1 is MGHRA and CDR2 is YSYEKL. The CDR3 loop spans 13 amino acids. Trimming stripped 2 bases from V and 9 bases from J, with 11 bases between. The CDR3 is CASSQQGMSEQFF. CDR3 nucleotide sequence: TGCGCCAGCAGCCAACAGGGAATGAGTGAGCAGTTCTTC.

This chain joins TRBV7-2 and TRBJ2-1; TRBD1 matches 7 bases. Germline trimming cut 5 bases from V and 9 bases from J; bases unmatched to any gene: 4. The CDR3 totals 12 residues. CDR1 SGHTA and CDR2 FQGNSA come from the germline V gene. The CDR3 protein is CASSQTGFEQFF. The CDR3 region has the DNA TGTGCCAGCAGCCAGACAGGGTTTGAGCAGTTCTTC.

The CDR3 spells CASSLARSPDTQYF. CDR3 sequence (DNA): TGTGCCAGCAGCTTAGCGCGGTCCCCAGATACGCAGTATTTT. The J gene is TRBJ2-3, the V gene TRBV7-2; no reliable D call. V lost 0 bases to trimming and J lost 4 bases, with 8 bases between them. The length of the CDR3 is 14 residues. Germline values: CDR1 SGHTA, CDR2 FQGNSA. Full variable domain (missing parts from reference TRBV7-2 and TRBJ2-3): GAGVSQSPSNKVTEKGKDVELRCDPISGHTALYWYRQSLGQGLEFLIYFQGNSAPDKSGLPSDRFSAERTGGSVSTLTIQRTQQEDSAVYLCASSLARSPDTQYFGPGTRLTVL.

J is TRBJ2-5 and V is TRBV19, with D tentatively TRBD2 (5 bases). Germline lookup yields CDR1 LNHDA and CDR2 SQIVND (reference sequence). This CDR3 is built from 13 residues. Trimming shortened V by 5 bases and J by 4 bases, and 11 bases separated the two germline ends. In nucleotides, the CDR3 is TGTGCCAGTAGTCCAGGACTGACAGAGACCCAGTACTTC. Translating gives CASSPGLTETQYF.

The chain couples TRBV6-2 or TRBV6-3 to TRBJ1-4; 7 bases agree with TRBD1. V lost 7 bases to trimming and J lost 8 bases; unmatched junction nucleotides: 10. In germline, CDR1 is MNHEY, CDR2 SVGEGT. This CDR3 region has 14 residues. The CDR3 coding sequence is TGTGCCAGCACTGAGGGGGCCGCGGAAGAAAAACTGTTTTTT. Residues: CASTEGAAEEKLFF.

The chain recombines TRBV7-2 with TRBJ2-5; 10 nucleotides agree with TRBD2. The V gene's germline CDR1 is SGHTA and CDR2 FQGNSA. J was trimmed by 1 base and V by 1 base; bases with no gene match: 15. The CDR3 runs to 20 residues. CDR3 DNA: TGTGCCAGCAGCTTAGGGGCGCTAGCGGGAGTTATAGGGCTCCAAGAGACCCAGTACTTC. Translated: CASSLGALAGVIGLQETQYF.

The chain joins TRBV20-1 to TRBJ2-1; TRBD2 matches at 11 bases. The CDR3 sequence is 15 residues long. The germline gives CDR1 DFQATT, CDR2 SNEGSKA (reference sequence). Trimming removed 6 bases from V and 0 bases from J; junction bases left unmatched: 4. This CDR3 is CSAQTSGVSYNEQFF. The CDR3 nucleotides are TGCAGTGCCCAGACTAGCGGGGTCTCCTACAATGAGCAGTTCTTC.

The V gene is TRBV7-2, the J gene TRBJ2-1; TRBD2 matches 8 bases. The CDR3 spans 15 residues. The trim removed 4 bases at V and 4 bases at J, leaving 6 bases unmatched. Germline CDR1 is SGHTA and CDR2 is FQGNSA. The DNA for the CDR3 is TGTGCCAGCAGCTCAATACTAGCGGAGTACAATGAGCAGTTCTTC. As protein: CASSSILAEYNEQFF.

This clonotype has more than one count but fewer than ten. The chain employs TRBV19 and TRBJ2-2; D remains ambiguous. Trimming cost V 7 bases and J 2 bases, with 14 bases left between them. The germline V gene has CDR1 LNHDA and CDR2 SQIVND (reference sequence). The CDR3 is 15 residues long. The DNA for the CDR3 is TGTGCCAGTATTTCAGCGCGCAGTAACACCGGGGAGCTGTTTTTT. It yields the protein CASISARSNTGELFF.

The chain employs TRBV20-1 and TRBJ1-2, with D perhaps TRBD1 (5 bases). The CDR3 runs 12 residues. Trimming took off 1 base at V and 6 bases at J, with 9 bases between the two ends. CDR1 and CDR2 (germline): DFQATT, SNEGSKA (reference sequence). The CDR3 DNA reads as TGCAGTGCTAGAGTTACAGGACATGGCTACACCTTC. It is translated as CSARVTGHGYTF.

This clonotype was recorded only once. Relative to the germline gene, one junction end is altered; a read error may explain this. The genes are TRBV5-5 and TRBJ1-5; the D is unclear. The CDR3 sequence is 13 residues long. Germline values: CDR1 SGHKS, CDR2 YYEKEE (reference sequence). Written as DNA, the CDR3 is TGTGCCAGCAGCTTGGAGGGAAGTCAGCCCCAACATTTT. This translates into CASSLEGSQPQHF.

The V call is TRBV6-1, the J call TRBJ2-7; D is undetermined. The CDR3 consists of 11 residues. The V end was cut by 4 bases, the J end by 4 bases, with 5 bases between. CDR1 MNHNS and CDR2 SASEGT come from the germline V gene. The CDR3 protein is CASSVNYEQYF. The CDR3 DNA reads as TGTGCCAGCAGTGTTAATTACGAGCAGTACTTC.

The rearrangement joins TRBV12-3 or TRBV12-4 to TRBJ2-1; D unclear. The CDR3 extends over 10 amino acids. V was cut by 7 bases and J by 8 bases, with 6 bases left in between. CDR3 bases: TGTGCCAGCATGGCTGATGAGCAGTTCTTC. Protein sequence: CASMADEQFF.

V is TRBV5-1 and J is TRBJ1-1, with D perhaps TRBD1 (5 bases). CDR1 and CDR2 from the germline V gene are SGHRS and YFSETQ. Deletions cut 2 bases from V and 2 bases from J, with 13 bases between. The CDR3 contains 15 residues. The CDR3 region has the DNA TGCGCCAGCAGCTTAGATCCGGGACCTAACACTGAAGCTTTCTTT. Protein: CASSLDPGPNTEAFF.

The sample holds a few counts of this clonotype. The CDR3 bases are TGTGCCAGCAGTTTCAGGTCGGCCGCGGGGAATGAGCAGTTCTTC. This translates into CASSFRSAAGNEQFF. The V call is TRBV12-3 or TRBV12-4, the J call TRBJ2-1; weak D call: TRBD2 (6 bases). The CDR3 totals 15 residues. V was shortened by 3 bases and J by 7 bases, with 16 bases between the two germline ends.

The gene calls are TRBV7-9 and TRBJ2-1; D unresolved. V was shortened by 4 bases and J by 6 bases, with 13 bases between the two germline ends. The CDR3 consists of 14 residues. Germline lookup yields CDR1 SEHNR and CDR2 FQNEAQ (reference sequence). The CDR3 coding sequence is TGTGCCAGCAGCTCACTTCGGCAAGGCAATGAGCAGTTCTTC. Its translation is CASSSLRQGNEQFF. Full variable domain (outside the CDR3, taken from reference TRBV7-9 and TRBJ2-1): DTGVSQNPRHKITKRGQNVTFRCDPISEHNRLYWYRQTLGQGPEFLTYFQNEAQLEKSRLLSDRFSAERPKGSFSTLEIQRTEQGDSAMYLCASSSLRQGNEQFFGPGTRLTVL.

The chain carries TRBV12-3 or TRBV12-4 and TRBJ1-3; D unresolved. The CDR3 contains 12 residues. The ends were cut back, 5 bases at V and 5 bases at J, with 7 bases in the middle. The CDR3 reads CASSPVRNTIYF. The CDR3 DNA follows: TGTGCCAGCAGTCCGGTTCGAAACACCATATATTTT.